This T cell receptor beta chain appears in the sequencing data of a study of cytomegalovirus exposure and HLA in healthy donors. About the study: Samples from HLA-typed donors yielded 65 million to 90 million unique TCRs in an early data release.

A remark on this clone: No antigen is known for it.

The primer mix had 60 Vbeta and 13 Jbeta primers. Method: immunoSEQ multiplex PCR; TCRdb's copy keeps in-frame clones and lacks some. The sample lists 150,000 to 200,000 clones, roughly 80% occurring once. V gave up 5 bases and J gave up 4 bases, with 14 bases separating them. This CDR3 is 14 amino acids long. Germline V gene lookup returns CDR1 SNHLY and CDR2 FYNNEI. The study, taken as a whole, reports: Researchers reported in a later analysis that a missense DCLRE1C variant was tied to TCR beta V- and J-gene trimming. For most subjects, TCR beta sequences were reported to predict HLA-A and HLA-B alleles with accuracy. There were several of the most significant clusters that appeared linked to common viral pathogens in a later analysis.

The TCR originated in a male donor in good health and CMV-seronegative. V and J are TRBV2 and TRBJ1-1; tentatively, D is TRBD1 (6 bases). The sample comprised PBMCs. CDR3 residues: CASSFTGSATEAFF. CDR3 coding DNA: TGTGCCAGCAGTTTTACAGGGTCGGCCACTGAAGCTTTCTTT.